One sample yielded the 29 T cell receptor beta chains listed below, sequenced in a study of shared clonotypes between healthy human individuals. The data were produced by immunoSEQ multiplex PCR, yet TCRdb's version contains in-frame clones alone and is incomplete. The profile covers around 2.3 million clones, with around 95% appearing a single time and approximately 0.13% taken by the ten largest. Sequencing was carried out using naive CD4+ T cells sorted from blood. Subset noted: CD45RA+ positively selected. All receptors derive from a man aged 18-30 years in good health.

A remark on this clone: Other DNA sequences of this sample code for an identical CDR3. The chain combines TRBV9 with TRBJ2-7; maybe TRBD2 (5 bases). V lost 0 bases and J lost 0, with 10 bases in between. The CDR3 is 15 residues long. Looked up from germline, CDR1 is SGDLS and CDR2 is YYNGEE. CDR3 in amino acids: CASSVAPGSSYEQYF. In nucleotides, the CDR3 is TGTGCCAGCAGCGTAGCTCCGGGAAGCTCCTACGAGCAGTACTTC.

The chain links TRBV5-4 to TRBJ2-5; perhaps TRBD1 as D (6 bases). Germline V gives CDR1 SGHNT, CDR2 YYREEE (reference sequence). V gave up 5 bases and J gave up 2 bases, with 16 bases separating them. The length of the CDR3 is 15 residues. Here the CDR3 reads CASRPQQGTQETQYF. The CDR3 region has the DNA TGTGCCAGCAGACCCCAACAGGGTACACAAGAGACCCAGTACTTC.

CDR3 loop: CASSQDVSGRWDTQYF. DNA for the CDR3: TGCGCCAGCAGCCAAGATGTTAGCGGGAGATGGGATACGCAGTATTTT. The chain joins TRBV4-3 to TRBJ2-3; 9 positions agree with TRBD2. This CDR3 is 16 amino acids long. The germline gives CDR1 LGHNA, CDR2 YSLEER. V was pared by 0 bases and J by 6 bases, with 7 bases of the junction left unmatched.

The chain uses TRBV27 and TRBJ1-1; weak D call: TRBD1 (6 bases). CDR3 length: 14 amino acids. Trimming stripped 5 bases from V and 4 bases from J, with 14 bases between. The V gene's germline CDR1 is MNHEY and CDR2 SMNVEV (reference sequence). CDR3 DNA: TGTGCCAGCAGTCCGACGGGGGCGGTCACTGAAGCTTTCTTT. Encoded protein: CASSPTGAVTEAFF.

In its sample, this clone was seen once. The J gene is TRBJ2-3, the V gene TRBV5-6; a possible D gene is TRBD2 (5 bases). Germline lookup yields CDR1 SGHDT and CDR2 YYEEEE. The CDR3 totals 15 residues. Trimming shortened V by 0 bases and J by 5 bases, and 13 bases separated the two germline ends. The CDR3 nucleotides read TGTGCCAGCAGCTTGGGGGAGATCCGCGGAGATACGCAGTATTTT. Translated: CASSLGEIRGDTQYF.

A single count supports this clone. CDR3 protein: CASSFQGKNIQYF. DNA of the CDR3: TGTGCCAGCAGCTTCCAGGGTAAAAACATTCAGTACTTC. The chain has TRBV7-9 and TRBJ2-4, with D maybe TRBD1 (5 bases). V was clipped by 3 bases and J by 4 bases, with 7 bases between them. This CDR3 is built from 13 residues. CDR1 and CDR2 from the germline V gene are SEHNR and FQNEAQ (reference sequence).

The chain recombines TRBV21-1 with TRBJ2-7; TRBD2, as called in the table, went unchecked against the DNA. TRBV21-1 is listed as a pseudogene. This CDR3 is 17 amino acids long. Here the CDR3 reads CASSKRCKRLFLDEQYF. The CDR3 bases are TGTGCCAGCAGCAAGAGATGTAAGCGGCTCTTCTTGGACGAGCAGTACTTC.

CDR3 sequence (DNA): TGTGCCACCAGCTATCAAACTCTACAGGGGGCAGATAATTCACCCCTCCACTTT. Its translation is CATSYQTLQGADNSPLHF. This chain uses TRBV15 with TRBJ1-6, with 9 positions matching TRBD1. The junction had 13 bases not matched to a gene; V was cut back by 5 bases and J by 5 bases. CDR1 LNHNV and CDR2 YYDKDF come from the germline V gene (reference sequence). This CDR3 region has 18 residues.

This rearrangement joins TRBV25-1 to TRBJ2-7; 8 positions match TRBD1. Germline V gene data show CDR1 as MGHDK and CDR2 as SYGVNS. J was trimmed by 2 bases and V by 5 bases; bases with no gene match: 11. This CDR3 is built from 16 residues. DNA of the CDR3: TGTGCCAGCAGTCAACCAGAACAGACAGGGGCCTACGAGCAGTACTTC. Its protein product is CASSQPEQTGAYEQYF.

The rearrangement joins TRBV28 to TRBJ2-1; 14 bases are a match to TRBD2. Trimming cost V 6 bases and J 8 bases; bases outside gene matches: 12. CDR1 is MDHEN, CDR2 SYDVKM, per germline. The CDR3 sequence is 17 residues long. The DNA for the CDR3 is TGTGCCAGCAGGGTCGGACTAGCGGGGGGCCTCTCGGATGAGCAGTTCTTC. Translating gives CASRVGLAGGLSDEQFF.

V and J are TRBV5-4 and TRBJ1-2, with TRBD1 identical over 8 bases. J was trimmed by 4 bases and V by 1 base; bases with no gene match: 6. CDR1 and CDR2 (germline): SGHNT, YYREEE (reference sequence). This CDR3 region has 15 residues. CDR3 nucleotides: TGTGCCAGCAGCTTGATAACAGGGGGAAGCTATGGCTACACCTTC. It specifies CASSLITGGSYGYTF.

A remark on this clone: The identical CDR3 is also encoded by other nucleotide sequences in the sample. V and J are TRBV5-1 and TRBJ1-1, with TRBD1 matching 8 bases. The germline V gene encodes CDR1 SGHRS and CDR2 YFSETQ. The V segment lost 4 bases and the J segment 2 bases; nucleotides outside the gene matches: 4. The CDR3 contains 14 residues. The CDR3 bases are TGCGCCAGCAGCCCTGGACAGGGTAACACTGAAGCTTTCTTT. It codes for CASSPGQGNTEAFF.

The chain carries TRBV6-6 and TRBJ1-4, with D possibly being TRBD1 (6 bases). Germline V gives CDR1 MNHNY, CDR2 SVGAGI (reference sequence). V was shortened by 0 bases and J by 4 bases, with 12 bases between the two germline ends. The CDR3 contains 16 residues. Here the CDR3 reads CASSYSRTDFNEKLFF. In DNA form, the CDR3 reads TGTGCCAGCAGTTACTCAAGGACAGATTTTAATGAAAAACTGTTTTTT.

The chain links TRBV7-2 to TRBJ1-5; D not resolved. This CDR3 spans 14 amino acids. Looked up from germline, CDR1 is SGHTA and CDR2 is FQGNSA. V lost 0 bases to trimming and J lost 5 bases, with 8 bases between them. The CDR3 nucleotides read TGTGCCAGCAGCTTAGCCGGCGGATATCAGCCCCAGCATTTT. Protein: CASSLAGGYQPQHF.

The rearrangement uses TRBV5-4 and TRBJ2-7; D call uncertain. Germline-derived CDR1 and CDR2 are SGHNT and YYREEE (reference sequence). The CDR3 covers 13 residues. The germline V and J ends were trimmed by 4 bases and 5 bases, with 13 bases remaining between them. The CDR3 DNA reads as TGTGCCAGCAGCATGCCCCTCCGGGACGAGCAGTACTTC. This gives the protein CASSMPLRDEQYF.

CDR3 protein: CASSLGTGAGYTF. Here the CDR3 DNA reads TGTGCCAGCAGCTTGGGTACAGGGGCGGGCTACACCTTC. The chain carries TRBV5-4 and TRBJ1-2; TRBD1 agrees at 7 bases. The CDR3 runs 13 residues. V shed 0 bases and J 8 bases; nucleotides not matched to a gene: 4. Germline V gene lookup returns CDR1 SGHNT and CDR2 YYREEE (reference sequence).

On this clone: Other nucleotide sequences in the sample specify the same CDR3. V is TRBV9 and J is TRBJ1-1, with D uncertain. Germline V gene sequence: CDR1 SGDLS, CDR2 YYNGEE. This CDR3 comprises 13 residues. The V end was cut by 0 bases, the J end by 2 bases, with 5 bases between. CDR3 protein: CASSVAANTEAFF. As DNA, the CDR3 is TGTGCCAGCAGCGTAGCTGCCAACACTGAAGCTTTCTTT.

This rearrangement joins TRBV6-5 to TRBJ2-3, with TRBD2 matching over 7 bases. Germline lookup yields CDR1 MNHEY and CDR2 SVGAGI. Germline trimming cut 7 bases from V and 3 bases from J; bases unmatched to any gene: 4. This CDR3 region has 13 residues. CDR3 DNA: TGTGCCAGCAACGAGCGGGAAACAGATACGCAGTATTTT. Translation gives CASNERETDTQYF.

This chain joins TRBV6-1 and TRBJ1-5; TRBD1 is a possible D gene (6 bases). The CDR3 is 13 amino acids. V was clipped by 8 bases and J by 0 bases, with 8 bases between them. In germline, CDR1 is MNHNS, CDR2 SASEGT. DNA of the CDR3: TGTGCCAGCCAAGGGGGTAGCAATCAGCCCCAGCATTTT. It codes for CASQGGSNQPQHF.

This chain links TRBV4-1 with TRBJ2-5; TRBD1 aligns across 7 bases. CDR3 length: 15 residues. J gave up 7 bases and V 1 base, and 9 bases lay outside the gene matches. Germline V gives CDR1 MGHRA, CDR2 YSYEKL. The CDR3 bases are TGCGCCAGCAGCCAAGTGTATAGGGGGCTTGGGACCCAGTACTTC. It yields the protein CASSQVYRGLGTQYF.

The CDR3: CASSLERLTEAFF. In DNA, the CDR3 is TGTGCCAGCAGCTTAGAGCGCCTCACTGAAGCTTTCTTT. The V gene is TRBV11-2, the J gene TRBJ1-1, with D unclear. This CDR3 is 13 amino acids long. With 0 bases removed from V and 4 bases from J, the gap between germline ends came to 6 bases. Germline V CDR1 and CDR2: SGHAT, FQNNGV.

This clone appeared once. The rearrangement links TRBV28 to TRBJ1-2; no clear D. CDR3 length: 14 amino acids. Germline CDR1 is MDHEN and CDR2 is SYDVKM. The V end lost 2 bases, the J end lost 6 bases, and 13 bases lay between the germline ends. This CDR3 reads CASSLVDGVNGYTF. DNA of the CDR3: TGTGCCAGCAGTTTAGTTGACGGAGTAAATGGCTACACCTTC.

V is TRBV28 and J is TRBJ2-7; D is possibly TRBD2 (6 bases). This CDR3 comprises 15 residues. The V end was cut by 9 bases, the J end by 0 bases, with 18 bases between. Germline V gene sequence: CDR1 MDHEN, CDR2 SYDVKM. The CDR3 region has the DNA TGTGCCAGTTCTTTCGGGGGTACTAGCTCCTACGAGCAGTACTTC. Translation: CASSFGGTSSYEQYF. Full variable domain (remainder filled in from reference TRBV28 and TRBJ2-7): DVKVTQSSRYLVKRTGEKVFLECVQDMDHENMFWYRQDPGLGLRLIYFSYDVKMKEKGDIPEGYSVSREKKERFSLILESASTNQTSMYLCASSFGGTSSYEQYFGPGTRLTVT.

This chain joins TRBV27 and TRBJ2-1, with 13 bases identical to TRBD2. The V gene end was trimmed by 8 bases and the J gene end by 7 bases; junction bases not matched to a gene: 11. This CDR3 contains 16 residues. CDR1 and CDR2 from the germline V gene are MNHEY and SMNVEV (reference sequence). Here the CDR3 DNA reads TGTGCCAGCGCCCGGCCGGGACTAGCGGGAACAAATGAGCAGTTCTTC. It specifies CASARPGLAGTNEQFF.

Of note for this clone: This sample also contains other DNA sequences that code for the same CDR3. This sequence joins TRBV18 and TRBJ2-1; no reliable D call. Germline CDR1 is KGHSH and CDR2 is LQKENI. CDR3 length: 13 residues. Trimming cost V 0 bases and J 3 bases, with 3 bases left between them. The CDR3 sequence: CASSPPNYNEQFF. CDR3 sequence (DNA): TGTGCCAGCTCACCACCGAACTACAATGAGCAGTTCTTC. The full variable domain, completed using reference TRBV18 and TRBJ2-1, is NAGVMQNPRHLVRRRGQEARLRCSPMKGHSHVYWYRQLPEEGLKFMVYLQKENIIDESGMPKERFSAEFPKEGPSILRIQQVVRGDSAAYFCASSPPNYNEQFFGPGTRLTVL.

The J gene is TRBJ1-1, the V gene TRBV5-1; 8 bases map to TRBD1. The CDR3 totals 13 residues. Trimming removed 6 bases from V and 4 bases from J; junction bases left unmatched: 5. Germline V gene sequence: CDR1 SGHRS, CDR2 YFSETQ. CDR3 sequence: CASTADRGTEAFF. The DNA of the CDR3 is TGCGCCAGCACCGCTGACAGGGGCACTGAAGCTTTCTTT.

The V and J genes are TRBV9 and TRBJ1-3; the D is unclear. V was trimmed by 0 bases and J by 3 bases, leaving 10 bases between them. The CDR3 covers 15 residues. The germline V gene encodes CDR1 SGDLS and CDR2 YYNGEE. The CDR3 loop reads CASSVEVVGGNTIYF. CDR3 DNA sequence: TGTGCCAGCAGCGTAGAAGTGGTAGGTGGAAACACCATATATTTT.

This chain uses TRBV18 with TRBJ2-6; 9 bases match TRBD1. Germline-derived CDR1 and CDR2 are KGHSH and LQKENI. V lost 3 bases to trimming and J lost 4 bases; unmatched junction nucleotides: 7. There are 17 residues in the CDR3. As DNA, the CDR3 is TGTGCCAGCTCACCTCCGGGACAGGGTATAGGGGCCAACGTCCTGACTTTC. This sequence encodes CASSPPGQGIGANVLTF.

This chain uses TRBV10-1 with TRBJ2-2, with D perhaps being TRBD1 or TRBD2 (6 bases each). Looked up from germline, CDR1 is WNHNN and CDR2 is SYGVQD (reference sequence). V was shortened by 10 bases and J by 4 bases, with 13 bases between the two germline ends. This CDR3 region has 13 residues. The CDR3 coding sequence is TGCGCCACCCAAGGGGGGTTCACCGGGGAGCTGTTTTTT. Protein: CATQGGFTGELFF.